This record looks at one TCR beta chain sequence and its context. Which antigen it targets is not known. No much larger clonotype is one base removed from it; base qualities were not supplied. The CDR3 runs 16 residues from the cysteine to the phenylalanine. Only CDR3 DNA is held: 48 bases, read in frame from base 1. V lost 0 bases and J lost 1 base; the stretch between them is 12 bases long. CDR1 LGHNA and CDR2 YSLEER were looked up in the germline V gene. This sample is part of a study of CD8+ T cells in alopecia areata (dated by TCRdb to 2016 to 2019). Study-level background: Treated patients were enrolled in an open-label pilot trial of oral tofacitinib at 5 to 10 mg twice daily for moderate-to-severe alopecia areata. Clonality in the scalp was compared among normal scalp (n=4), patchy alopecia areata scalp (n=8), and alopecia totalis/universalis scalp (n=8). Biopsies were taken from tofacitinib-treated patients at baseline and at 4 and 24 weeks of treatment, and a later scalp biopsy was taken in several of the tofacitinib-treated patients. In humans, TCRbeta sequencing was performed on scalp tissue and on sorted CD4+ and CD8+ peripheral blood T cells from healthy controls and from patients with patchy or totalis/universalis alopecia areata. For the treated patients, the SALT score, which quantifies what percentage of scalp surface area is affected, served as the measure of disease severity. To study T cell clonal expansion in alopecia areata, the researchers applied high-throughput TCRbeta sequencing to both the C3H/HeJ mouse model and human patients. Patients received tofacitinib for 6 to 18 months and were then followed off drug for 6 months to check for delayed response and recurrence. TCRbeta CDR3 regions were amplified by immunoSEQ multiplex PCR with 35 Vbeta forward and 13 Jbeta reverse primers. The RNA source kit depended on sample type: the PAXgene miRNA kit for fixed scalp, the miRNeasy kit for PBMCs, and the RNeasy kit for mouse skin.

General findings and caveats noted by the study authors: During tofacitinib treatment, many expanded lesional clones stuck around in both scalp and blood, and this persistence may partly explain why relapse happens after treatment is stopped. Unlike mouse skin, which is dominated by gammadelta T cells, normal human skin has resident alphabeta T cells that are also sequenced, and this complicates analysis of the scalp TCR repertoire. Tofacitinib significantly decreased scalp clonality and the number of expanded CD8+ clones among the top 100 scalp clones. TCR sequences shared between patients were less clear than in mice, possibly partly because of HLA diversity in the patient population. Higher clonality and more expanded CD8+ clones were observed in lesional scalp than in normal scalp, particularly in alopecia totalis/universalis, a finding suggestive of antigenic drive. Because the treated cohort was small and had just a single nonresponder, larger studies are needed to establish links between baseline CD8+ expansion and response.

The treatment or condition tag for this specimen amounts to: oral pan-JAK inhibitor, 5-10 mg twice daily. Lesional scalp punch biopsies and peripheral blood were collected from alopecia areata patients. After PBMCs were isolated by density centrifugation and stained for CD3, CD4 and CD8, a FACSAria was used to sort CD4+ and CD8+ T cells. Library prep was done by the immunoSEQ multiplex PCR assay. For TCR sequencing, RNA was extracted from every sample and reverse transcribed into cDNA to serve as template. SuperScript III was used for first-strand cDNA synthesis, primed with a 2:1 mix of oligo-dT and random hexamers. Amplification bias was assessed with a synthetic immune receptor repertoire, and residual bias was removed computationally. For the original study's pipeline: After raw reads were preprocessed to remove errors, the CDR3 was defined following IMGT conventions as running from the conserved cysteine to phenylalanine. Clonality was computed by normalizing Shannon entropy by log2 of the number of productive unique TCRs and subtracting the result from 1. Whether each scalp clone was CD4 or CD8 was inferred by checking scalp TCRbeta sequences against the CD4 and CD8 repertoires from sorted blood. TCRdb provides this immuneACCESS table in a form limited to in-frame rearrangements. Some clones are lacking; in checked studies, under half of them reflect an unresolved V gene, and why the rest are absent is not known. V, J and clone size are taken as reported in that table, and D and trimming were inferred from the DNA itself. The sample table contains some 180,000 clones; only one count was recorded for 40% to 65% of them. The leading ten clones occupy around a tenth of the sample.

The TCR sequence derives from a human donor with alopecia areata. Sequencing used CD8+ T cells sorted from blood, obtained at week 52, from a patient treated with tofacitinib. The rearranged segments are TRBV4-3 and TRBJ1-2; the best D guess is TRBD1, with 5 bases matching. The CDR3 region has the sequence CASSQDRQTLNYGYTF. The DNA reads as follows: TGCGCCAGCAGCCAAGATAGACAGACCCTTAACTATGGCTACACCTTC.